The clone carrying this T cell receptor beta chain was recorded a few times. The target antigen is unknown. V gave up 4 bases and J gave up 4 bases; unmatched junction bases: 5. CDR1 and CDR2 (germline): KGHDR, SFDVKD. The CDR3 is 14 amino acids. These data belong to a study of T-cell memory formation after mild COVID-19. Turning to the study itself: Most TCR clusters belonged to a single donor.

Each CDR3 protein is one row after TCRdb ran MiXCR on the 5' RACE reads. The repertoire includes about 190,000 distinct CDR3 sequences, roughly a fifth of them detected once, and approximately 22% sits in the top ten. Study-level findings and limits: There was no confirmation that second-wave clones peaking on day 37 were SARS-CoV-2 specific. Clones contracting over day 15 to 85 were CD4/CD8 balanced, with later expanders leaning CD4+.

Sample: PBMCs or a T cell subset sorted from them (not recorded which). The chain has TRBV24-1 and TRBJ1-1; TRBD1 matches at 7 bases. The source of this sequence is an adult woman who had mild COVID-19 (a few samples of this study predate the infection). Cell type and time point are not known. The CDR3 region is CATSDKSGGTEAFF. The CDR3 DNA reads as TGTGCCACCAGTGACAAATCAGGGGGCACTGAAGCTTTCTTT.